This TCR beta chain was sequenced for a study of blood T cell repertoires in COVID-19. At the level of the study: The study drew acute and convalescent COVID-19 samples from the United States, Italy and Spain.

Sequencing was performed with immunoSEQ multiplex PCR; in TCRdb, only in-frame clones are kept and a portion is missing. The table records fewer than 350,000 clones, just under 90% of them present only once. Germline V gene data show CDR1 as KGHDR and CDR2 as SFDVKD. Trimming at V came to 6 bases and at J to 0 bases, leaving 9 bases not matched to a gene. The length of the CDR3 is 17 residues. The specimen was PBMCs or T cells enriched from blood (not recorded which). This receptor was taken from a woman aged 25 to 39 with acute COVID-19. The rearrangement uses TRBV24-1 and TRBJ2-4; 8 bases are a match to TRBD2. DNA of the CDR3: TGTGCCACCAGTTCTGCGGGAGGTATCCCAGCCAAAAACATTCAGTACTTC. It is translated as CATSSAGGIPAKNIQYF.